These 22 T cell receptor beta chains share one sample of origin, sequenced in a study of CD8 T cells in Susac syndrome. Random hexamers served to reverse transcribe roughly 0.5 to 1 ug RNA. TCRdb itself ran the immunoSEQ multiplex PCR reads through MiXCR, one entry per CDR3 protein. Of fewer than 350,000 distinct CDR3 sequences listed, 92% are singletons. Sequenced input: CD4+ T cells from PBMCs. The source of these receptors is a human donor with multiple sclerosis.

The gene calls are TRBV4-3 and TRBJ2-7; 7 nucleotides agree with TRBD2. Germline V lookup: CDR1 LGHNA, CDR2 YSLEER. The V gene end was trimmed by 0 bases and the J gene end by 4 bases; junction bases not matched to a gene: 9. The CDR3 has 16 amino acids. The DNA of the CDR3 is TGCGCCAGCAGCCAAGATGTCAGCGGGAAGAGGTACGAGCAGTACTTC. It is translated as CASSQDVSGKRYEQYF.

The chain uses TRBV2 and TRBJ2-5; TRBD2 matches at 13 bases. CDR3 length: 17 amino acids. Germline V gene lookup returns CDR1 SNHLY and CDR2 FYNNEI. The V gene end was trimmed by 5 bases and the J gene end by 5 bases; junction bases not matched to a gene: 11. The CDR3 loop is CASSLRTSGGGGETQYF. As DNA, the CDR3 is TGTGCCAGCAGTCTGCGGACTAGCGGGGGAGGTGGGGAGACCCAGTACTTC.

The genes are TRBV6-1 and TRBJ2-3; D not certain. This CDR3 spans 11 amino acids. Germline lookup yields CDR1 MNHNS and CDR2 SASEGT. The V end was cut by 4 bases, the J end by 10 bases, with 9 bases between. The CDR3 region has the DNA TGTGCCAGCAGTGGGGCGGTCGCGCAGTATTTT. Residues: CASSGAVAQYF.

CDR3 protein: CASSDPGSGGFTDTQYF. The CDR3 bases are TGTGCCAGCAGTGACCCGGGAAGCGGGGGATTTACAGATACGCAGTATTTT. J is TRBJ2-3 and V is TRBV6-1; TRBD2 matches at 8 bases. From germline, CDR1 is MNHNS and CDR2 SASEGT. The ends lost 3 bases at V and 3 bases at J; junction bases unmatched: 11. The CDR3 is 17 amino acids.

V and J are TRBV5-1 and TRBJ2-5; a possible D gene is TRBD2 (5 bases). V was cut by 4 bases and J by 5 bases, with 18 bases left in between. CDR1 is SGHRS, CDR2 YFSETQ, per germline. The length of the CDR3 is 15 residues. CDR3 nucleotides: TGCGCCAGCAGCCTTTCCCCGGGGTTCCAGGAGACCCAGTACTTC. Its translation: CASSLSPGFQETQYF.

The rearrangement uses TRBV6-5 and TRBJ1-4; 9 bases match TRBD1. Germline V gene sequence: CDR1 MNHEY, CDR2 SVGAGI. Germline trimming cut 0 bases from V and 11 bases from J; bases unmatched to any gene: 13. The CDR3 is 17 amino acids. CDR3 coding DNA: TGTGCCAGCAGTTACTCAACGGGACAGGGAAAGAGGGGGAAACTGTTTTTT. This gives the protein CASSYSTGQGKRGKLFF.

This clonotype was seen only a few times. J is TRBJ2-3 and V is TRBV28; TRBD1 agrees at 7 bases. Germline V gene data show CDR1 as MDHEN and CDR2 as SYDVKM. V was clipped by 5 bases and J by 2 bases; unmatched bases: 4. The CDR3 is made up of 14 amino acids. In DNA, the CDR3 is TGTGCCAGCAGTCCCGGACAGGCCACAGATACGCAGTATTTT. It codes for CASSPGQATDTQYF.

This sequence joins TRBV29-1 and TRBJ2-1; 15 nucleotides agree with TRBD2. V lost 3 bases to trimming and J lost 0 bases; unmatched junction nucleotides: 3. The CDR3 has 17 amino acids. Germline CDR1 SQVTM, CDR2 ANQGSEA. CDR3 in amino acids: CSVDGLAGGSSYNEQFF. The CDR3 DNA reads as TGCAGCGTTGACGGACTAGCGGGAGGGAGCTCCTACAATGAGCAGTTCTTC.

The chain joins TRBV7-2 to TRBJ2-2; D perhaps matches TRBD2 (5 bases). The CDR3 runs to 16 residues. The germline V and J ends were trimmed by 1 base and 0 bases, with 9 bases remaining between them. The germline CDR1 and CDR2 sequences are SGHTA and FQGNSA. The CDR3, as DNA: TGTGCCAGCAGCTTAGGAATAGCGACGAACACCGGGGAGCTGTTTTTT. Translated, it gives CASSLGIATNTGELFF.

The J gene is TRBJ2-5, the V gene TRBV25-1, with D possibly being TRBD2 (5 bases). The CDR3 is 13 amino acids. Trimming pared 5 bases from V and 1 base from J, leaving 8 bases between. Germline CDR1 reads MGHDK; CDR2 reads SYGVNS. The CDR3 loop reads CASSPAGQETQYF. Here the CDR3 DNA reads TGTGCCAGCAGTCCTGCGGGCCAAGAGACCCAGTACTTC.

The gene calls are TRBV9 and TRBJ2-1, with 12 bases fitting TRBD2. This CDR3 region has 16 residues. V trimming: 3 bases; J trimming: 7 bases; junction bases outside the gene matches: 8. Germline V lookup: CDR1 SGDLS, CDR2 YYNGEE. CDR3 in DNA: TGTGCCAGCAGCGCCTTCCCTAGCGGGAGGGTGAATGAGCAGTTCTTC. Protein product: CASSAFPSGRVNEQFF.

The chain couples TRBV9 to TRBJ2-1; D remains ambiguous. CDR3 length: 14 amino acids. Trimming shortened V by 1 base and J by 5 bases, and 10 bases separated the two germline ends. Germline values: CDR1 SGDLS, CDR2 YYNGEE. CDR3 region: CASSVFSQDNEQFF. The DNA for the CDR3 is TGTGCCAGCAGCGTATTCTCCCAGGACAATGAGCAGTTCTTC. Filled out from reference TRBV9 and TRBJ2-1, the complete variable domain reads DSGVTQTPKHLITATGQRVTLRCSPRSGDLSVYWYQQSLDQGLQFLIQYYNGEERAKGNILERFSAQQFPDLHSELNLSSLELGDSALYFCASSVFSQDNEQFFGPGTRLTVL.

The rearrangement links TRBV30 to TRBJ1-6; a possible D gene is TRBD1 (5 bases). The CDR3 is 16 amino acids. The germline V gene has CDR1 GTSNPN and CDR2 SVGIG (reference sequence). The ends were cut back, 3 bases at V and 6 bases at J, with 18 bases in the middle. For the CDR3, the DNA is TGTGCCTGGAGCCGGTTGACAGAAATTTCTAATTCACCCCTCCACTTT. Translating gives CAWSRLTEISNSPLHF.

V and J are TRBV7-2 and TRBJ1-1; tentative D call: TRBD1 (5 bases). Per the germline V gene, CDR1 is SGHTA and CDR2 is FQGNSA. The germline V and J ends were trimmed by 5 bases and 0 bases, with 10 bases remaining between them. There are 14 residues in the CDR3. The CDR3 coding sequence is TGTGCCAGCAGCGAGGGGCCGATGAACACTGAAGCTTTCTTT. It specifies CASSEGPMNTEAFF.

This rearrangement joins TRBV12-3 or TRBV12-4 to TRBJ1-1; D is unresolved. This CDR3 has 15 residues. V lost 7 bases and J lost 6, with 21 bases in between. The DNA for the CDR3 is TGTGCCAGCACCGCCCAAGTAGATAGGAGCGCTGAAGCTTTCTTT. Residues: CASTAQVDRSAEAFF.

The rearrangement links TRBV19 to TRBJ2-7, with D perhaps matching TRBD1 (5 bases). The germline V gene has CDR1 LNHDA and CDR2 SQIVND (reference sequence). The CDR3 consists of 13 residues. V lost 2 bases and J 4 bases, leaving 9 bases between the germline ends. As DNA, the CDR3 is TGTGCCAGTAGTATACGACCAGGGTACGAGCAGTACTTC. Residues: CASSIRPGYEQYF.

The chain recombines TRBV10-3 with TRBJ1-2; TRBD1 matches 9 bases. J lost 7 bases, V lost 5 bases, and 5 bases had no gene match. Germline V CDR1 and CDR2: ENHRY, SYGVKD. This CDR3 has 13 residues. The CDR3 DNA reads TGTGCCATCAGTTCCCGGGACAGGGTTGGCTACACCTTC. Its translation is CAISSRDRVGYTF.

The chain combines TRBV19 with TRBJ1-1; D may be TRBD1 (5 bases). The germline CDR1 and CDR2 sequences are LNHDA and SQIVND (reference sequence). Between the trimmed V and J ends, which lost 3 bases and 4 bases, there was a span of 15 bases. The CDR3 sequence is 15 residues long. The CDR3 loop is CASSIGTHGGTEAFF. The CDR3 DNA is TGTGCCAGTAGTATCGGGACTCACGGGGGCACTGAAGCTTTCTTT.

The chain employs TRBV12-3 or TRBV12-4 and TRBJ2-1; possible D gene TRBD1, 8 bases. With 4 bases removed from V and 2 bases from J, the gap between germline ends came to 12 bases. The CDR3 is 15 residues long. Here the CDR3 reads CASSSQGGTYNEQFF. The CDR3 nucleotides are TGTGCCAGCAGTTCACAGGGGGGGACCTACAATGAGCAGTTCTTC.

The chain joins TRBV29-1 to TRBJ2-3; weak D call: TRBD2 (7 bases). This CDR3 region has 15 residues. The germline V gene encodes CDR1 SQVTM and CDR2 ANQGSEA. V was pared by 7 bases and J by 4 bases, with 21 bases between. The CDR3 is CSDLEGTGRADTQYF. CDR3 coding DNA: TGCAGCGACCTTGAGGGAACAGGGAGGGCAGATACGCAGTATTTT.

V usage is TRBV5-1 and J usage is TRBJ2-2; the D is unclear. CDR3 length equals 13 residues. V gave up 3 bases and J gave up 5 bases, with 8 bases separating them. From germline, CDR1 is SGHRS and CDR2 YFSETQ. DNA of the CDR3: TGCGCCAGCAGCTGGCCCGGGACCGGGGAGCTGTTTTTT. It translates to CASSWPGTGELFF.

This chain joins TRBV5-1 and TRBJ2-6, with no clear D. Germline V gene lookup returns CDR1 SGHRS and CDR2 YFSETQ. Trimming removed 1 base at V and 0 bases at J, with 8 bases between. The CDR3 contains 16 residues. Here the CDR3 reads CASSLTPHSGANVLTF. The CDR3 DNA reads TGCGCCAGCAGCTTGACCCCCCACTCTGGGGCCAACGTCCTGACTTTC. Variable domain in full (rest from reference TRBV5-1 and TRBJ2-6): KAGVTQTPRYLIKTRGQQVTLSCSPISGHRSVSWYQQTPGQGLQFLFEYFSETQRNKGNFPGRFSGRQFSNSRSEMNVSTLELGDSALYLCASSLTPHSGANVLTFGAGSRLTVL.